One and the same sample provided the 30 T cell receptor beta chains below, sequenced in a study of shared clonotypes between healthy human individuals. Assay: immunoSEQ multiplex PCR; the TCRdb copy retains only in-frame clones and omits some. The sample shows about 470,000 clones, around 79% of them seen only once. Input material: PBMCs. The receptors were gathered from a woman aged 40 to 49 in good health. Some clones in this sample may be carry-over from other donors' samples.

V usage is TRBV30 and J usage is TRBJ2-1, with 8 bases lining up with TRBD2. The ends lost 2 bases at V and 9 bases at J; junction bases unmatched: 15. Germline V gene sequence: CDR1 GTSNPN, CDR2 SVGIG (reference sequence). This CDR3 comprises 16 residues. CDR3 nucleotides: TGTGCCTGGAGTCCGACTAGCGCCATGTCTGCGAGTGAGCAGTTCTTC. This encodes CAWSPTSAMSASEQFF.

This rearrangement joins TRBV9 to TRBJ2-1; 8 bases are shared with TRBD1. CDR1 and CDR2 from the germline V gene are SGDLS and YYNGEE. The CDR3 length is 16 residues. V lost 0 bases to trimming and J lost 7 bases; unmatched junction nucleotides: 9. Here the CDR3 reads CASSVGAGQGGNEQFF. Written as DNA, the CDR3 is TGTGCCAGCAGCGTAGGGGCAGGACAGGGAGGAAATGAGCAGTTCTTC.

V usage is TRBV11-3 and J usage is TRBJ2-1; tentative D call: TRBD2 (5 bases). V was shortened by 0 bases and J by 5 bases, with 5 bases between the two germline ends. This CDR3 region has 13 residues. Germline assignment: CDR1 SGHNT and CDR2 YENEEA. In DNA form, the CDR3 reads TGTGCCAGCAGCTTAGAGGGAGACAATGAGCAGTTCTTC. Protein product: CASSLEGDNEQFF.

J is TRBJ1-6 and V is TRBV7-6, with 7 bases fitting TRBD1. CDR1 is SGHVS and CDR2 is FNYEAQ in the germline V gene. After removal of 3 bases from V and 0 bases from J, the junction contained 8 bases not matched to a gene. This CDR3 comprises 18 residues. The CDR3 DNA follows: TGTGCCAGCAGCTTCGGGGCAGGGGGGAGCTCCTATAATTCACCCCTCCACTTT. Residues: CASSFGAGGSSYNSPLHF.

The V gene is TRBV5-1, the J gene TRBJ2-5; 16 nucleotides match TRBD2. The V segment lost 5 bases and the J segment 5 bases; nucleotides outside the gene matches: 6. The CDR3 spans 16 residues. CDR1 and CDR2 (germline): SGHRS, YFSETQ. CDR3 sequence: CASSAGTSGRVETQYF. In DNA form, the CDR3 reads TGCGCCAGCAGTGCCGGGACTAGCGGGAGGGTTGAGACCCAGTACTTC.

J is TRBJ2-7 and V is TRBV2; 9 bases fit TRBD1. With V trimmed by 5 bases and J by 4 bases, 9 bases remained unmatched. There are 15 residues in the CDR3. Germline CDR1 reads SNHLY; CDR2 reads FYNNEI. In DNA, the CDR3 is TGTGCCAGCAGTCCTGACCGGGACAGGGCATACGAGCAGTACTTC. This encodes CASSPDRDRAYEQYF.

This rearrangement joins TRBV29-1 to TRBJ2-2; the D gene is possibly TRBD2 (5 bases). V was shortened by 6 bases and J by 6 bases, with 14 bases between the two germline ends. CDR3 length: 13 amino acids. The germline V gene has CDR1 SQVTM and CDR2 ANQGSEA. The CDR3 nucleotides read TGCAGCGTGGGCACACTAGTTCCCGGGGAGCTGTTTTTT. Translation gives CSVGTLVPGELFF.

The chain combines TRBV4-2 with TRBJ2-7; TRBD2 agrees at 9 bases. The CDR3 covers 14 residues. Germline lookup yields CDR1 LGHNA and CDR2 YNFKEQ. The V and J ends lost 4 bases and 3 bases, in that order; junction bases with no gene match: 4. In DNA form, the CDR3 reads TGTGCCAGCAGCCTCAGGACTAGCGACTACGAGCAGTACTTC. It is translated as CASSLRTSDYEQYF.

The chain joins TRBV7-9 to TRBJ2-7, with D possibly TRBD1 on 6 matching bases. V was shortened by 7 bases and J by 0 bases, with 16 bases between the two germline ends. The germline gives CDR1 SEHNR, CDR2 FQNEAQ (reference sequence). The CDR3 extends over 15 amino acids. CDR3 region: CASNPGRGTSYEQYF. In nucleotides, the CDR3 is TGTGCCAGCAACCCCGGAAGGGGGACCTCCTACGAGCAGTACTTC.

The chain joins TRBV10-3 to TRBJ2-5; 8 bases match TRBD1. This CDR3 has 14 amino acids. Germline trimming cut 10 bases from V and 4 bases from J; bases unmatched to any gene: 11. Germline values: CDR1 ENHRY, CDR2 SYGVKD. The CDR3 bases are TGTGCCACCCTGGACAGGGAGAATGGAGAGACCCAGTACTTC. Protein sequence: CATLDRENGETQYF.

This chain joins TRBV4-2 and TRBJ1-6; D may be TRBD1 (5 bases). The CDR3 runs to 16 residues. Trimming left V 6 bases short and J 9 bases short, with 21 bases between. Germline CDR1 reads LGHNA; CDR2 reads YNFKEQ. The CDR3 nucleotides are TGTGCCAGCAGTCTCAATCCTACCGAGGGGTTTTCACCCCTCCACTTT. Amino acids: CASSLNPTEGFSPLHF.

This rearrangement joins TRBV19 to TRBJ2-3; the D call may be TRBD1 or TRBD2 (5 bases each). Trimming shortened V by 1 base and J by 5 bases, and 13 bases separated the two germline ends. The CDR3 is made up of 15 amino acids. The germline gives CDR1 LNHDA, CDR2 SQIVND (reference sequence). CDR3 residues: CASSIGGTLGDTQYF. The CDR3 nucleotides are TGTGCCAGTAGTATAGGGGGGACGCTCGGAGATACGCAGTATTTT.

The chain uses TRBV6-1 and TRBJ2-6; D remains ambiguous. The CDR3 is 14 amino acids. The V end lost 8 bases, the J end lost 2 bases, and 10 bases lay between the germline ends. Germline values: CDR1 MNHNS, CDR2 SASEGT. CDR3 region: CASRTSTGANVLTF. In nucleotides, the CDR3 is TGTGCCAGCCGGACGTCTACTGGGGCCAACGTCCTGACTTTC.

The rearrangement uses TRBV7-6 and TRBJ2-7; 9 bases agree with TRBD1. This CDR3 has 14 amino acids. Germline values: CDR1 SGHVS, CDR2 FNYEAQ. The V and J ends lost 5 bases and 2 bases, in that order; junction bases with no gene match: 4. CDR3 nucleotides: TGTGCCAGCAGCGTGACAGGGGGGACCTACGAGCAGTACTTC. Protein: CASSVTGGTYEQYF.

The sample holds a few counts of this clone. The chain employs TRBV7-9 and TRBJ2-5; D gene unclear. Germline assignment: CDR1 SEHNR and CDR2 FQNEAQ (reference sequence). The V end lost 6 bases, the J end lost 5 bases, and 7 bases lay between the germline ends. This CDR3 spans 11 amino acids. The CDR3 reads CASRREETQYF. The CDR3 bases are TGTGCCAGCAGACGTGAGGAGACCCAGTACTTC.

Note on this clone: The sample carries other DNA sequences with the same CDR3. The chain carries TRBV28 and TRBJ2-7, with D tentatively TRBD1 or TRBD2 (5 bases each). V was pared by 3 bases and J by 0 bases, with 9 bases between. Per germline, CDR1 MDHEN and CDR2 SYDVKM. The CDR3 consists of 14 residues. The CDR3 nucleotides are TGTGCCAGCAGTTTGACGGGACCCTCCTACGAGCAGTACTTC. Its translation is CASSLTGPSYEQYF.

This clone was seen ten or more times. V gene TRBV19 combines with J gene TRBJ2-7; no definite D call. Trimming took off 1 base at V and 5 bases at J, with 15 bases between the two ends. The CDR3 has 15 amino acids. In germline, CDR1 is LNHDA, CDR2 SQIVND (reference sequence). This CDR3 is CASSIGWQAANEQYF. CDR3 nucleotides: TGTGCCAGTAGTATAGGTTGGCAGGCTGCAAACGAGCAGTACTTC.

This clone has just one count. The chain couples TRBV11-2 to TRBJ2-5; TRBD1 matches 11 bases. The CDR3 loop spans 14 amino acids. V was pared by 5 bases and J by 5 bases, with 4 bases of the junction left unmatched. Germline values: CDR1 SGHAT, CDR2 FQNNGV. The CDR3 protein is CASSRTGGMETQYF. The CDR3 DNA is TGTGCCAGCAGCCGGACAGGGGGCATGGAGACCCAGTACTTC.

V gene TRBV30 combines with J gene TRBJ1-3; 9 bases fit TRBD1. Looked up from germline, CDR1 is GTSNPN and CDR2 is SVGIG (reference sequence). With V trimmed by 1 base and J by 2 bases, 6 bases remained unmatched. This CDR3 has 16 amino acids. The CDR3 bases are TGTGCCTGGAGTGCGCTGACAGGGGGAGCTGGAAACACCATATATTTT. Protein: CAWSALTGGAGNTIYF.

In its sample, this clone was seen once. The chain uses TRBV5-8 and TRBJ2-1; no clear D gene. This CDR3 is 15 amino acids long. Germline lookup yields CDR1 SGHTS and CDR2 YDEGEE. Trimming took 0 bases from V and 0 from J, leaving 7 bases between them. CDR3 amino acids: CASSLEGYSYNEQFF. CDR3 DNA: TGTGCCAGCAGCTTGGAAGGGTACTCCTACAATGAGCAGTTCTTC. Using reference TRBV5-8 and TRBJ2-1 for the parts outside the CDR3, the full variable domain is EAGVTQSPTHLIKTRGQQATLRCSPISGHTSVYWYQQALGLGLQFLLWYDEGEERNRGNFPPRFSGRQFPNYSSELNVNALELEDSALYLCASSLEGYSYNEQFFGPGTRLTVL.

The J gene is TRBJ2-2, the V gene TRBV5-1, with D perhaps matching TRBD1 (6 bases). Germline loops: CDR1 SGHRS, CDR2 YFSETQ. Deletions cut 1 base from V and 0 bases from J, with 13 bases between. CDR3 length: 17 amino acids. In nucleotides, the CDR3 is TGCGCCAGCAGCTTGCCTGTGACAGGATCGAACACCGGGGAGCTGTTTTTT. It encodes CASSLPVTGSNTGELFF.

This chain links TRBV7-3 with TRBJ2-6; D gene uncertain. CDR1 is SGHTA, CDR2 FQGTGA, per germline. V was trimmed by 5 bases and J by 4 bases, leaving 3 bases between them. The CDR3 is 12 residues long. This chain's CDR3 is CASSPGANVLTF. CDR3 DNA sequence: TGTGCCAGCAGCCCCGGGGCCAACGTCCTGACTTTC.

CDR3 loop: CSVAGGLGLNEQYF. The CDR3 coding sequence is TGCAGCGTTGCGGGAGGGTTAGGGCTCAACGAGCAGTACTTC. The V call is TRBV29-1, the J call TRBJ2-7, with 8 bases that match TRBD2. After removal of 4 bases from V and 5 bases from J, the junction contained 10 bases not matched to a gene. Looked up from germline, CDR1 is SQVTM and CDR2 is ANQGSEA. The length of the CDR3 is 14 residues.

J is TRBJ2-7 and V is TRBV7-9, with D tentatively TRBD1 or TRBD2 (5 bases each). CDR1 and CDR2 (germline): SEHNR, FQNEAQ (reference sequence). V was clipped by 8 bases and J by 1 base, with 9 bases between them. The length of the CDR3 is 12 residues. The CDR3 sequence: CASRDGSYEQYF. In DNA form, the CDR3 reads TGTGCCAGCCGGGACGGTTCCTACGAGCAGTACTTC.

The chain combines TRBV5-8 with TRBJ2-5; TRBD1 is a possible D gene (5 bases). Germline V gene data show CDR1 as SGHTS and CDR2 as YDEGEE. This CDR3 region has 12 residues. V was pared by 4 bases and J by 9 bases, with 13 bases between. DNA for the CDR3: TGTGCCAGCAGCGCGGACATTGGGGCCCAGTACTTC. As protein: CASSADIGAQYF.

In its sample, this clone was seen a few times. V usage is TRBV6-1 and J usage is TRBJ1-5, with 7 bases lining up with TRBD1. The CDR3 consists of 15 residues. Germline CDR1 MNHNS, CDR2 SASEGT. With 5 bases clipped from V and 4 bases from J, the junction kept 8 bases outside the gene matches. CDR3 in amino acids: CASSTRQGPNQPQHF. For the CDR3, the DNA is TGTGCCAGCAGTACCCGACAGGGACCGAATCAGCCCCAGCATTTT.

This clone was counted only a few times. The rearrangement joins TRBV6-5 to TRBJ2-7; D is possibly TRBD2 (6 bases). The CDR3 length is 15 residues. Germline V gene sequence: CDR1 MNHEY, CDR2 SVGAGI. Trimming took off 4 bases at V and 3 bases at J, with 16 bases between the two ends. The DNA of the CDR3 is TGTGCCAGCAGTTCCCAGGGAGGTAGCGGCTACGAGCAGTACTTC. The encoded protein is CASSSQGGSGYEQYF.

The chain employs TRBV6-5 and TRBJ2-7, with 8 bases fitting TRBD1. This CDR3 comprises 15 residues. With 2 bases clipped from V and 0 bases from J, the junction kept 3 bases outside the gene matches. Germline CDR1 is MNHEY and CDR2 is SVGAGI. CDR3 DNA sequence: TGTGCCAGCAGTTACCGGACAGGGAGCTCCTACGAGCAGTACTTC. This gives the protein CASSYRTGSSYEQYF.

The V and J genes are TRBV28 and TRBJ1-2; 11 bases agree with TRBD1. Germline V gene lookup returns CDR1 MDHEN and CDR2 SYDVKM. V lost 3 bases to trimming and J lost 8 bases; unmatched junction nucleotides: 8. The CDR3 consists of 15 residues. The DNA of the CDR3 is TGTGCCAGCAGTTTTCGGACAGGGGGCGCGAAGGGCTACACCTTC. Translating it yields CASSFRTGGAKGYTF.

The chain carries TRBV7-9 and TRBJ2-7; 7 bases are shared with TRBD2. Germline CDR1 and CDR2: SEHNR and FQNEAQ (reference sequence). V dropped 4 bases and J dropped 2; count of bases not matched to a gene: 5. This CDR3 spans 14 amino acids. This chain's CDR3 is CASSSIGGTYEQYF. CDR3 sequence (DNA): TGTGCCAGCAGCTCCATCGGGGGGACCTACGAGCAGTACTTC.